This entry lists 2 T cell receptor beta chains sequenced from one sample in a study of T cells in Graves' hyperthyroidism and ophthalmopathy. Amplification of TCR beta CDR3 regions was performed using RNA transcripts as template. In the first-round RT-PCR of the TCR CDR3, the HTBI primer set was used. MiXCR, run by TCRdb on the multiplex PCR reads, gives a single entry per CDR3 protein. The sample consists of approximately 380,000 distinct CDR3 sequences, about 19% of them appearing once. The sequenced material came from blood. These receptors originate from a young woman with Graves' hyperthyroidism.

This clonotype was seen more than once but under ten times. In DNA form, the CDR3 reads TGTGCCAGCAGTTATAGGGGCCCTCGGGGAGGCTACACCTTC. It is translated as CASSYRGPRGGYTF. The chain has TRBV6-5 and TRBJ1-2; TRBD1 is a possible D gene (5 bases). V shed 3 bases and J shed 8 bases, with 16 bases lying between them. The germline V gene encodes CDR1 MNHEY and CDR2 SVGAGI. The CDR3 has 14 amino acids.

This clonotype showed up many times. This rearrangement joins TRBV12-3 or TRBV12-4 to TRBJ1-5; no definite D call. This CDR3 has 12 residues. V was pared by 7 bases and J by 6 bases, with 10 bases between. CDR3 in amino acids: CASTSSGQPQHF. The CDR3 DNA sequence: TGTGCCAGCACCTCTTCCGGTCAGCCCCAGCATTTT.